The T cell receptor (beta chain) described here comes from a study of cytomegalovirus exposure and HLA in healthy donors. As for the study in general: The study's early data release held roughly 91 million unique TCRs from HLA-typed donors.

In the case of this clone: Antigen unknown.

The PCR ran on 60 Vbeta and 13 Jbeta primers. Assay: immunoSEQ multiplex PCR; the TCRdb copy retains only in-frame clones and omits some. The sample lists some 150,000 clones; under 80% were seen once. The length of the CDR3 is 15 residues. V lost 5 bases and J 2 bases, leaving 12 bases between the germline ends. Germline loops: CDR1 SEHNR, CDR2 FQNEAQ (reference sequence). Regarding the study as a whole: Sequencing artifact likely explains a cluster of highly shared sequence variants. The authors listed approximately 160 TCR beta chains as cytomegalovirus-associated. In a later analysis, V- and J-gene trimming of beta chains associated with a DCLRE1C missense variant, replicated independently.

Source material: PBMCs. This clonotype was obtained from a man aged 35-49 years in good health and CMV-seronegative. The gene calls are TRBV7-9 and TRBJ1-4; maybe TRBD1 (5 bases). The CDR3 is CASSRAGSTNEKLFF. CDR3 nucleotides: TGTGCCAGCAGCCGCGCAGGGTCCACTAATGAAAAACTGTTTTTT.